Given below is one T cell receptor (beta chain) in context. The data were obtained in a study of OX40 agonist ivuxolimab in advanced cancers. Overall study context: Patients were given ivuxolimab, an antibody that agonizes OX40 (CD134). Three partial responders included one hepatocellular carcinoma patient and two cutaneous melanoma patients.

Germline V gene sequence: CDR1 LGHNA, CDR2 YNFKEQ. This CDR3 is built from 15 residues. The V end was cut by 4 bases, the J end by 1 base, with 11 bases between. Here immunoSEQ multiplex PCR was the method, and the copy in TCRdb shows in-frame clones only, minus some. The repertoire consists of roughly 57,000 clones, with about nine tenths occurring once and the leading ten covering under 20%. The rearrangement links TRBV4-2 to TRBJ2-1; perhaps TRBD2 as D (5 bases). This clonotype was sampled from an adult with an advanced solid tumor such as melanoma, head and neck, liver or kidney cancer. Sequenced material: CD4+ or CD8+ T cells sorted from blood, taken in a trial of the OX40 agonist ivuxolimab. CDR3 DNA sequence: TGTGCCAGCAGCCCGTGGACTTCGTCCTACAATGAGCAGTTCTTC. Amino acids: CASSPWTSSYNEQFF.